Shown below are 5 T cell receptor beta chains from a single sample sequenced in a study of T cells after yellow fever vaccination (dated 2019 in TCRdb). The library was built by means of 5' RACE. Data came from an Illumina HiSeq 2500. Clones were called with MiXCR by TCRdb after fastp trimmed the public reads at Q25, and only in-frame beta chains were retained. Rows with a matching CDR3 protein are joined into one entry that keeps the most common DNA and genes. The sample data list some 560,000 distinct CDR3 sequences, and around 21% of these were observed just once. Together, the top ten hold around an eighth of the sample. This sample's treatment or condition label indicates: live attenuated yellow fever vaccine strain. Sequencing used PBMCs, obtained 15 days after the yellow fever booster vaccination. The receptor set was obtained from a man aged 25 to 40 who received the YFV17D yellow fever vaccine.

This clonotype has only a few counts. The chain combines TRBV12-3 or TRBV12-4 with TRBJ2-7; TRBD2 agrees at 10 bases. V shed 5 bases, J shed 3 bases, and the junction held 7 bases outside the gene matches. This CDR3 has 15 amino acids. CDR3 loop: CASSGGLAVNYEQYF. The CDR3 bases are TGTGCCAGCAGTGGAGGACTAGCGGTGAACTACGAGCAGTACTTC.

The chain is built from TRBV3-1 and TRBJ1-1, with D possibly being TRBD1 (5 bases). Germline CDR1 is LGHDT and CDR2 is YNNKEL (reference sequence). Trimming took off 1 base at V and 0 bases at J, with 12 bases between the two ends. This CDR3 region has 16 residues. CDR3 in DNA: TGTGCCAGCAGCCAAGTGGCCGGGACGGTGAACACTGAAGCTTTCTTT. It translates to CASSQVAGTVNTEAFF.

The genes are TRBV29-1 and TRBJ1-2; D not resolved. CDR1 is SQVTM and CDR2 is ANQGSEA in the germline V gene. The CDR3 consists of 13 residues. Here the CDR3 reads CSCSGSANYGYTF. CDR3 in DNA: TGCAGTTGTTCGGGTAGCGCCAACTATGGCTACACCTTC.

The rearrangement links TRBV24-1 to TRBJ2-3; 8 nucleotides line up with TRBD1. The CDR3 runs 16 residues. Germline V CDR1 and CDR2: KGHDR, SFDVKD. V dropped 3 bases and J dropped 3; count of bases not matched to a gene: 7. CDR3 DNA sequence: TGTGCCACCAGTGATGGGTCCAGGGGGCTTACAGATACGCAGTATTTT. As protein: CATSDGSRGLTDTQYF.

This clonotype was detected only a few times. J is TRBJ2-7 and V is TRBV6-4, with TRBD2 identical over 7 bases. Per germline, CDR1 MRHNA and CDR2 SNTAGT. The V and J ends lost 0 bases and 3 bases, in that order; junction bases with no gene match: 11. This CDR3 region has 17 residues. CDR3 region: CASSDSRKEREIYEQYF. The CDR3 DNA sequence: TGTGCCAGCAGTGACTCCCGGAAGGAGCGGGAAATCTACGAGCAGTACTTC.